This T cell receptor beta chain was captured in a study of T cells after somatic rescue of genetic block. Assay: immunoSEQ multiplex PCR; the TCRdb copy retains only in-frame clones and omits some. The sample contains 45,000 to 55,000 clones, roughly 96% of which appear only once. Germline lookup yields CDR1 MNHNS and CDR2 SASEGT. V lost 8 bases and J lost 5; bases outside the gene matches: 9. This CDR3 has 13 amino acids. The chain joins TRBV6-1 to TRBJ2-7, with TRBD2 identical over 7 bases. This TCR was recovered from a child under two years old. Sequencing was done on a sample of peripheral blood mononuclear cells (PBMCs). The CDR3 DNA reads as TGTGCCAGCGGAAGGGAGGGATGGCACGAGCAGTACTTC. Amino acids: CASGREGWHEQYF.